The 7 T cell receptor beta chains given below trace back to one sample, sequenced in a study of T cells in Graves' hyperthyroidism and ophthalmopathy. Authors of the study amplified TCR beta CDR3 regions from RNA transcripts. Initially, a first-round RT-PCR of the TCR CDR3 employed the HTBI primer set. MiXCR, applied by TCRdb to the multiplex PCR reads, yields one record per CDR3 protein. Of hundreds of thousands of distinct CDR3 sequences listed, 35% to 40% were seen once; the top ten hold 8% to 9%. Sequenced material: blood. Receptors were obtained from a man between 18 and 29 years old with Graves' hyperthyroidism.

The rearrangement links TRBV29-1 to TRBJ2-2; 8 bases fit TRBD1. V lost 4 bases to trimming and J lost 5 bases; unmatched junction nucleotides: 0. This CDR3 region has 12 residues. CDR1 and CDR2 (germline): SQVTM, ANQGSEA. The CDR3 loop reads CSVGQGTGELFF. CDR3 sequence (DNA): TGCAGCGTTGGACAGGGGACCGGGGAGCTGTTTTTT.

On this clonotype: The junction does not match germline at one end; this may be a read error. The chain joins TRBV6-1 to TRBJ1-5, with TRBD1 identical over 10 bases. This CDR3 spans 16 amino acids. Per germline, CDR1 MNHNS and CDR2 SASEGT. CDR3 sequence reads: CASSQDTGQGLQPQHF. In DNA form, the CDR3 reads TGCGCCAGCAGCCAAGATACGGGACAGGGGCTCCAGCCCCAGCATTTT.

This clonotype appeared a few times. The V and J genes are TRBV19 and TRBJ1-5; D remains ambiguous. CDR1 and CDR2 from the germline V gene are LNHDA and SQIVND (reference sequence). The CDR3 length is 14 residues. Trimming took 5 bases from V and 0 from J, leaving 8 bases between them. The CDR3 DNA is TGTGCCAGTAGTTTCGAGAATAGCAATCAGCCCCAGCATTTT. It codes for CASSFENSNQPQHF.

The V call is TRBV7-2, the J call TRBJ2-7; TRBD1 agrees at 7 bases. The CDR3 length is 15 residues. Germline values: CDR1 SGHTA, CDR2 FQGNSA. Losses at the gene ends were 0 bases for V and 5 bases for J; bases not matched to a gene: 7. For the CDR3, the DNA is TGTGCCAGCAGCTTAGCGGAGACAGGGAAACACGAGCAGTACTTC. It translates to CASSLAETGKHEQYF.

This clonotype showed up just a few times. This chain joins TRBV7-9 and TRBJ2-7, with 7 bases fitting TRBD1. With V trimmed by 6 bases and J by 5 bases, 4 bases remained unmatched. From germline, CDR1 is SEHNR and CDR2 FQNEAQ (reference sequence). The CDR3 covers 12 residues. CDR3 in DNA: TGTGCCAGCAGTTTTGACAGGGACGAGCAGTACTTC. Its translation: CASSFDRDEQYF. Together with reference TRBV7-9 and TRBJ2-7, the CDR3 gives the full variable domain: DTGVSQNPRHKITKRGQNVTFRCDPISEHNRLYWYRQTLGQGPEFLTYFQNEAQLEKSRLLSDRFSAERPKGSFSTLEIQRTEQGDSAMYLCASSFDRDEQYFGPGTRLTVT.

V and J are TRBV7-2 and TRBJ2-7; D is possibly TRBD1 (6 bases). The last part of the DNA fits TRBJ2-5 better; the J call may be wrong. This CDR3 contains 15 residues. The V gene's germline CDR1 is SGHTA and CDR2 FQGNSA. For the CDR3, the DNA is TGTGCCAGCAGCCGGAATAACAGGGATATGGAGACCCAGTACTTC. Translated, it gives CASSRNNRDMETQYF.

This clonotype was seen many times. The CDR3 nucleotides read TGTGCCAGCAGCTTAGTCCTCTACGAGCAGTACTTC. Its protein product is CASSLVLYEQYF. This chain connects TRBV7-9 to TRBJ2-7; unclear D gene. The CDR3 consists of 12 residues. Trimming left V 1 base short and J 3 bases short, with 4 bases between. Germline lookup yields CDR1 SEHNR and CDR2 FQNEAQ (reference sequence).